The clone carrying this T cell receptor (beta chain) was counted only a few times. The antigen remains unidentified. CDR3 size: 17 residues. Germline V CDR1 and CDR2: KGHSH, LQKENI. The trim removed 2 bases at V and 6 bases at J, leaving 8 bases unmatched. The sample belongs to a study of response to subunit inactivated influenza vaccine. Each CDR3 protein gets one entry after TCRdb re-called the RT-PCR reads with MiXCR. The data show hundreds of thousands of distinct CDR3 sequences, about 12% seen once. Study-wide points: Seasonal influenza vaccination, on each occasion, was suggested by the authors to recruit few new T cells.

The TCR comes from a man aged 50 to 60 who received an inactivated influenza vaccine. The V gene is TRBV18, the J gene TRBJ2-1; 12 nucleotides line up with TRBD1. The material sequenced was non-naive T cells sorted from PBMCs, taken less than 15 days before vaccination. Here the CDR3 reads CASSPYTGQGAINEQFF. The CDR3 DNA is TGTGCCAGCTCACCATACACGGGACAGGGGGCGATCAATGAGCAGTTCTTC.